This T cell receptor (beta chain) appears in the sequencing data of a study of cytomegalovirus exposure and HLA in healthy donors. Study results and limitations: Later on, a genetic analysis was performed. It linked a missense variant in DCLRE1C with V- and J-gene trimming of TCR beta.

V was trimmed by 7 bases and J by 8 bases, leaving 11 bases between them. This CDR3 spans 12 amino acids. Germline assignment: CDR1 MNHNY and CDR2 SVGAGI (reference sequence). PCR involved 60 Vbeta and 13 Jbeta primers. The table came from immunoSEQ multiplex PCR; TCRdb's copy has only in-frame clones and leaves some out. This repertoire shows approximately 170,000 clones, 70% to 90% found once; its top ten account for about 2.4%. About this clone itself: Its antigen is still unknown.

V is TRBV6-6 and J is TRBJ2-2; no firm D call. This clonotype was sampled from a man younger than 45 in good health and CMV-seropositive. Sequencing used PBMCs. CDR3 in amino acids: CASTPTRGELFF. DNA of the CDR3: TGTGCCAGCACCCCCACGAGGGGGGAGCTGTTTTTT.